A selection of T cell receptor beta chains follows, all from one sample in a study of blood T cell repertoires in COVID-19. Repertoires were generated with immunoSEQ multiplex PCR, while TCRdb's copy carries only in-frame clones and drops some. The table lists roughly 250,000 clones, 85% to 95% of them singletons. Sequencing was carried out using PBMCs or T cells enriched from blood (not recorded which). The receptors shown here come from a woman aged 18-29 years who had recovered from COVID-19. CDR3s include the opening cysteine and the closing phenylalanine or tryptophan. A D gene is named only where the DNA matches it firmly. Clone size is not always given. Where it is, it says once, few, many or a class for expanded clones.

>16|NA|TRBJ1-4|NA|TRBV27
CASSLRGSATNEKLFF
TGTGCCAGCTCCCTCCGAGGAAGTGCAACTAATGAAAAACTGTTTTTT
>13|NA|TRBJ1-5|NA|TRBV28
CASSFTGNQPQHF
TGTGCCAGCAGTTTTACAGGGAATCAGCCCCAGCATTTT
>15|TRBD2|TRBJ2-3|NA|TRBV5-1
CASQLVGGRVDTQYF
TGCGCCAGCCAGCTTGTCGGCGGGAGGGTAGATACGCAGTATTTT
>14|NA|TRBJ1-2|NA|TRBV6-5
CASRRDTPWDGYTF
TGTGCCAGCAGGAGGGACACCCCTTGGGATGGCTACACCTTC
>13|NA|TRBJ2-7|NA|TRBV4-2
CATSEGQNYEQYF
TGTGCCACCTCGGAGGGTCAAAACTACGAGCAGTACTTC
>14|NA|TRBJ2-7|NA|TRBV25-1
CASSSGLEDYEQYF
TGTGCCAGCTCCAGTGGCTTAGAGGACTACGAGCAGTACTTC
>16|NA|TRBJ1-1|NA|TRBV3-1/TRBV3-2
CASSLSIWGENTEAFF
TGTGCCAGCAGCCTCTCTATTTGGGGGGAAAACACTGAAGCTTTCTTT
>16|NA|TRBJ2-3|NA|TRBV2
CASSEALGRFTDTQYF
TGTGCCAGCAGTGAAGCGTTGGGGAGGTTCACAGATACGCAGTATTTT
>14|NA|TRBJ1-2|NA|TRBV28
CASSLGQGSDGYTF
TGTGCCAGCAGTTTGGGGCAGGGAAGCGATGGCTACACCTTC
>13|NA|TRBJ1-1|NA|TRBV10-1
CATERGANTEAFF
TGCGCCACTGAACGGGGTGCGAACACTGAAGCTTTCTTT
>14|NA|TRBJ1-2|NA|TRBV27
CASSLRGRTYGYTF
TGTGCCAGCAGTTTAAGGGGCCGTACCTATGGCTACACCTTC
>15|TRBD2|TRBJ2-5|NA|TRBV11-3
CASSRPSGAHETQYF
TGTGCCAGCAGCAGGCCTAGCGGGGCCCACGAGACCCAGTACTTC
>16|TRBD2|TRBJ2-1|NA|TRBV7-2
CASSLSGLAGGNEQFF
TGTGCCAGCAGCTTATCCGGACTAGCGGGGGGCAATGAGCAGTTCTTC
>15|TRBD2|TRBJ2-3|NA|TRBV11-3
CASSSGTSGADTQYF
TGTGCCAGCAGCTCCGGGACTAGTGGGGCAGATACGCAGTATTTT
>16|NA|TRBJ2-1|NA|TRBV7-9
CASSPESGSLYNEQFF
TGTGCCAGCAGCCCGGAGAGCGGGTCCCTGTACAATGAGCAGTTCTTC
>15|NA|TRBJ1-3|once|TRBV29-1
CSVEVGGASGNTIYF
TGCAGCGTTGAAGTTGGCGGAGCCTCTGGAAACACCATATATTTT
>16|NA|TRBJ1-1|NA|TRBV16
CASSQSAALRATEAFF
TGTGCCAGCAGCCAATCGGCGGCATTGCGGGCCACTGAAGCTTTCTTT
>16|TRBD2|TRBJ2-1|NA|TRBV7-3
CASSLGGGTTYNEQFF
TGTGCCAGCAGCTTAGGCGGGGGGACAACCTACAATGAGCAGTTCTTC
>13|NA|TRBJ2-5|once|TRBV11-3
CASSLGGAETQYF
TGTGCCAGCAGCTTAGGGGGCGCGGAGACCCAGTACTTC
>18|NA|TRBJ1-5|NA|TRBV7-9
CASSLSPLQGFSNQPQHF
TGTGCCAGCAGCCTCAGTCCCTTACAGGGCTTTAGCAATCAGCCCCAGCATTTT
>19|NA|TRBJ2-5|NA|TRBV28
CASSLPSGLGGPWEETQYF
TGTGCCAGCAGTTTACCCTCGGGGCTAGGAGGGCCCTGGGAAGAGACCCAGTACTTC
>15|NA|TRBJ1-4|once|TRBV4-3
CASSQLQGVEEKLFF
TGCGCCAGCAGCCAACTACAGGGCGTAGAGGAAAAACTGTTTTTT
>16|TRBD1|TRBJ1-6|NA|TRBV4-2
CASRGTVPVGGSPLHF
TGTGCCAGCCGCGGGACAGTCCCCGTTGGGGGTTCACCCCTCCACTTT
>13|TRBD1|TRBJ1-5|NA|TRBV2
CASSWTGNQPQHF
TGTGCCAGCAGTTGGACAGGTAATCAGCCCCAGCATTTT
>15|NA|TRBJ1-2|NA|TRBV11-3
CASSSMGRGNYGYTF
TGTGCCAGCAGCTCTATGGGCAGGGGTAACTATGGCTACACCTTC
>15|NA|TRBJ1-1|once|TRBV27
CASSLIGVGRTEAFF
TGTGCCAGCAGTTTAATAGGGGTGGGTAGGACTGAAGCTTTCTTT
>14|NA|TRBJ2-2|NA|TRBV27
CASSSLQGPGELFF
TGTGCCAGCAGCTCGCTCCAGGGGCCCGGGGAGCTGTTTTTT
>15|TRBD1|TRBJ2-5|NA|TRBV29-1
CSVATGTGVSETQYF
TGCAGCGTTGCGACCGGGACAGGGGTTTCAGAGACCCAGTACTTC